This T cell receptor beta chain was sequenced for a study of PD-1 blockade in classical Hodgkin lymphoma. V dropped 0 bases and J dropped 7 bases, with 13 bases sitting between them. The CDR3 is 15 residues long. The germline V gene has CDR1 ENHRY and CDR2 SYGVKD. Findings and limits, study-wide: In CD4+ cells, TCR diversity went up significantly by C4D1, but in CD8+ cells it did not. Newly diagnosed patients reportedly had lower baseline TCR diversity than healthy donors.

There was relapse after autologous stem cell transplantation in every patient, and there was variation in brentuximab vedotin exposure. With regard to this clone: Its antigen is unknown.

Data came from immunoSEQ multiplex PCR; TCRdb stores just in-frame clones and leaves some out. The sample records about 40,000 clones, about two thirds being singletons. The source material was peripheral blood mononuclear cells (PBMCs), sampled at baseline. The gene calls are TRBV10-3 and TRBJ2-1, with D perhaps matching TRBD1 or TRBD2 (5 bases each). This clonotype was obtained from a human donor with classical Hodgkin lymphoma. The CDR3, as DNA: TGTGCCATCAGTGAGTCATTAGGGGCGGGTAATGAGCAGTTCTTC. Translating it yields CAISESLGAGNEQFF.